These T cell receptor beta chains were read from a single sample in a study of blood T cell repertoires in COVID-19. Clones were read by immunoSEQ multiplex PCR, and TCRdb kept only the in-frame ones, dropping some. The sample holds about 80,000 clones, approximately 80% seen once. The sequencing sample was made of peripheral blood. The receptors were gathered from a woman aged 70-85 years with acute or convalescent COVID-19. CDR3s include the opening cysteine and the closing phenylalanine or tryptophan. A D gene is named only where the DNA matches it firmly. Only some rows state a clone size, as once, few, many or a class for expanded clones.

-,TRBJ1-2,14,TRBD1,TRBV24-1,TGTGCCACCAGTGATAATACAGGGGTCCGGGGCTACACCTTC,CATSDNTGVRGYTF
-,TRBJ1-5,17,TRBD1,TRBV19,TGTGCCAGTAGTATTGGACAGGGGACATCTCGATATCAGCCCCAGCATTTT,CASSIGQGTSRYQPQHF
-,TRBJ2-7,15,TRBD2,TRBV30,TGTGCCTGGAGTTTCGCAGCGGGAGGTCGGTACGAGCAGTACTTC,CAWSFAAGGRYEQYF
-,TRBJ2-2,16,TRBD2,TRBV5-1,TGCGCCAGCAGCTTATTCCTAGCGGGAGAGGCCGGGGAGCTGTTTTTT,CASSLFLAGEAGELFF
few,TRBJ2-7,16,TRBD1,TRBV7-3,TGTGCCAGCAGCTCCTGGGACAGGGGACAACTACGCGAGCAGTACTTC,CASSSWDRGQLREQYF
-,TRBJ1-2,14,TRBD1,TRBV30,TGTGCCTGGAGCCGGGACAGGGGTAACTATGGCTACACCTTC,CAWSRDRGNYGYTF
-,TRBJ1-4,15,TRBD1,TRBV30,TGTGCCTGGAGTGGACCGGGACAGGCAAATGAAAAACTGTTTTTT,CAWSGPGQANEKLFF
few,TRBJ2-5,13,-,TRBV7-8,TGTGCCAGCAGCTTAGACTTCAAAGAGACCCAGTACTTC,CASSLDFKETQYF
-,TRBJ1-5,14,-,TRBV19,TGTGCCAGTAGTATCGGACAGTCGGGACAGCCCCAGCATTTT,CASSIGQSGQPQHF
-,TRBJ2-1,15,-,TRBV7-2,TGTGCCAGCAGCTTAGTTCAGTTGACAAACAATGAGCAGTTCTTC,CASSLVQLTNNEQFF
-,TRBJ2-1,16,-,TRBV4-2,TGTGCCAGCAGCCAAGACATCGGGGGGCCCTACAATGAGCAGTTCTTC,CASSQDIGGPYNEQFF
-,TRBJ2-5,18,TRBD2,TRBV3-1/TRBV3-2,TGTGCCAGCAGCCAAGTAGGACTAGCGGGATCAAAACAAGAGACCCAGTACTTC,CASSQVGLAGSKQETQYF
-,TRBJ1-3,16,TRBD1,TRBV2,TGTGCCAGCAGTTATACAGGGGGACACTCTGGAAACACCATATATTTT,CASSYTGGHSGNTIYF
few,TRBJ2-7,14,-,TRBV29-1,TGCAGCGTCGCGGAAGGGGTAAACTACTACGAGCAGTACTTC,CSVAEGVNYYEQYF
-,TRBJ1-5,12,-,TRBV19,TGTGCCAGTAGTAGCGGGACTCAGCCCCAGCATTTT,CASSSGTQPQHF
-,TRBJ2-1,17,-,TRBV5-6,TGTGCCAGCAGCTCCATCGGCAGGCCCACTAGGCCCAATGAGCAGTTCTTC,CASSSIGRPTRPNEQFF
-,TRBJ2-1,15,-,TRBV9,TGTGCCAGCAGCCCCCGAGATACCCGCCCCAATGAGCAGTTCTTC,CASSPRDTRPNEQFF
once,TRBJ2-2,15,TRBD1,TRBV5-1,TGCGCCAGCACCCCGGGACAGGGTAACACCGGGGAGCTGTTTTTT,CASTPGQGNTGELFF
-,TRBJ2-7,15,-,TRBV5-6,TGTGCCAGCAGCTTAATCGTGGGGAGCTCCTACGAGCAGTACTTC,CASSLIVGSSYEQYF
-,TRBJ2-7,12,-,TRBV2,TGTGCCAGCAGGGGAGGATTGTACGAGCAGTACTTC,CASRGGLYEQYF
-,TRBJ2-3,14,TRBD2,TRBV6-5,TGTGCCAGCAGTCCGTCGGGGGGGTACGATACGCAGTATTTT,CASSPSGGYDTQYF
-,TRBJ2-7,15,-,TRBV15,TGTGCCACCAGCAGAGGGGTCGACACGACCTACGAGCAGTACTTC,CATSRGVDTTYEQYF
-,TRBJ2-7,16,TRBD2,TRBV5-1,TGCGCCAGCAGCTTGGGACGGACTAGCGGTCGCTACGAGCAGTACTTC,CASSLGRTSGRYEQYF
-,TRBJ2-3,16,TRBD2,TRBV6-6,TGTGCCAGCAGAACGGGACTAGCGGGAGTAACAGATACGCAGTATTTT,CASRTGLAGVTDTQYF
few,TRBJ1-6,10,-,TRBV6-5,TGTGCCAGCAGGTTGGACACCCTCCACTTT,CASRLDTLHF
-,TRBJ2-7,15,TRBD2,TRBV5-6,TGTGCCAGCAGTCCTCGCCTAGCGGGATCCTACGAGCAGTACTTC,CASSPRLAGSYEQYF
few,TRBJ2-1,13,TRBD1,TRBV29-1,TGCAGCGGTGGTGGGGACAGTTACAATGAGCAGTTCTTC,CSGGGDSYNEQFF
once,TRBJ1-2,14,-,TRBV19,TGTGCCAGTAGTATTGGGCTCCAGCTCTATGGCTACACCTTC,CASSIGLQLYGYTF
once,TRBJ1-2,12,-,TRBV12-3/TRBV12-4,TGTGCCAGCAGTTTATCAGCAGGCGGCTACACCTTC,CASSLSAGGYTF
-,TRBJ2-1,15,-,TRBV6-5,TGTGCCAGCAGTTACTCCGGACTACTCACCGATGAGCAGTTCTTC,CASSYSGLLTDEQFF
-,TRBJ1-6,15,TRBD1,TRBV30,TGTGCCTGGGGTGGACCGGGGACAGGGGGTTCACCCCTCCACTTT,CAWGGPGTGGSPLHF
-,TRBJ1-1,14,-,TRBV7-2,TGTGCCAGCAGCTTAGCGGCGGGGTCCACTGAAGCTTTCTTT,CASSLAAGSTEAFF
-,TRBJ1-6,15,-,TRBV7-8,TGTGCCAGCAGCTTAGAAGGTCAGGGAGGTTCACCCCTCCACTTT,CASSLEGQGGSPLHF